This is a list of T cell receptor beta chains from one sample in a study of blood T cell repertoires in COVID-19. Profiled with immunoSEQ multiplex PCR; TCRdb holds only in-frame clones, not every one. The table shows fewer than 80,000 clones, with approximately 90% occurring only once. Material for sequencing was peripheral blood. These receptors were obtained from a human donor in a cohort sampled during active COVID-19. Each CDR3 is given with its conserved first and last residue. The order of the fields is clone size, D gene, V gene, J gene, CDR3 protein, CDR3 DNA. The D gene is left open where the match is weak. Clone size is shown for a subset of rows, as once, few, many or a class of expanded clone.

NA,TRBD1,TRBV3-1/TRBV3-2,TRBJ2-2,CASTQGAHTGELFF,TGTGCCAGCACCCAGGGGGCGCACACCGGGGAGCTGTTTTTT
few,TRBD2,TRBV5-4,TRBJ2-7,CASSLGLAGRSEQYF,TGTGCCAGCAGCTTGGGACTAGCGGGTAGGAGCGAGCAGTACTTC
NA,TRBD2,TRBV5-4,TRBJ2-7,CASRPTSGSHEQYF,TGTGCCAGCAGGCCAACTAGCGGGAGCCACGAGCAGTACTTC
once,TRBD1,TRBV6-5,TRBJ2-5,CASSSQGSYQETQYF,TGTGCCAGCAGCTCACAGGGGTCCTACCAAGAGACCCAGTACTTC
NA,TRBD1,TRBV9,TRBJ1-3,CASSVNRGPGNTIYF,TGTGCCAGCAGCGTAAACAGGGGGCCTGGAAACACCATATATTTT
NA,TRBD2,TRBV18,TRBJ2-1,CASSPPTSGRYNEQFF,TGTGCCAGCTCACCACCGACTAGCGGGAGGTACAATGAGCAGTTCTTC
once,TRBD1,TRBV7-2,TRBJ1-5,CASSQQGIYQPQHF,TGTGCCAGCAGCCAACAGGGGATCTATCAGCCCCAGCATTTT
once,NA,TRBV27,TRBJ2-2,CASRSGGELFF,TGTGCCAGCAGATCCGGGGGGGAGCTGTTTTTT
few,TRBD1,TRBV6-6,TRBJ1-5,CASSRRLPGTGGESQPQHF,TGTGCCAGCAGTCGACGACTTCCCGGGACAGGGGGCGAAAGTCAGCCCCAGCATTTT
once,TRBD1,TRBV27,TRBJ1-5,CASSPRDRVYQPQHF,TGTGCCAGCAGTCCCCGGGACAGGGTGTACCAGCCCCAGCATTTT
NA,NA,TRBV28,TRBJ2-1,CASSQIYNEQFF,TGTGCCAGCAGCCAAATTTACAATGAGCAGTTCTTC
NA,NA,TRBV6-2/TRBV6-3,TRBJ2-5,CASSYPLLAVEETQYF,TGTGCCAGCAGTTACCCCCTGTTAGCGGTGGAAGAGACCCAGTACTTC
NA,TRBD1,TRBV7-2,TRBJ2-7,CASSLYNAGGPYEQYF,TGTGCCAGCAGCCTCTACAACGCAGGGGGTCCCTACGAGCAGTACTTC
NA,TRBD1,TRBV3-1/TRBV3-2,TRBJ1-2,CASSQADRAGYTF,TGTGCCAGCAGCCAAGCGGACAGGGCCGGCTACACCTTC
NA,TRBD2,TRBV4-3,TRBJ2-3,CASSQEMGGADTQYF,TGCGCCAGCAGCCAAGAAATGGGGGGGGCAGATACGCAGTATTTT
NA,NA,TRBV27,TRBJ2-1,CASSPSSRDNEQFF,TGTGCCAGCAGTCCCTCCAGCCGGGACAATGAGCAGTTCTTC
once,NA,TRBV6-5,TRBJ1-1,CASAGPPQNTEAFF,TGTGCCAGCGCAGGGCCACCTCAGAACACTGAAGCTTTCTTT
NA,NA,TRBV4-1,TRBJ2-7,CASSQVVGRNEQYF,TGCGCCAGCAGCCAAGTCGTTGGCAGGAACGAGCAGTACTTC
NA,NA,TRBV7-2,TRBJ1-1,CASSWRGMNTEAFF,TGTGCCAGCAGCTGGAGAGGTATGAACACTGAAGCTTTCTTT
NA,NA,TRBV5-1,TRBJ1-6,CASSLETGNSPLHF,TGCGCCAGCAGCTTGGAAACAGGGAATTCACCCCTCCACTTT
few,TRBD1,TRBV4-2,TRBJ2-7,CASSQVRQGASYEQYF,TGTGCCAGCAGCCAGGTCCGGCAGGGGGCATCCTACGAGCAGTACTTC
NA,NA,TRBV2,TRBJ1-2,CASISRNYGYTF,TGTGCCAGCATTTCCAGGAACTATGGCTACACCTTC
NA,NA,TRBV2,TRBJ2-3,CASRQGYTDTQYF,TGTGCCAGCAGGCAGGGCTACACAGATACGCAGTATTTT
once,TRBD2,TRBV27,TRBJ2-1,CASSLSLLLAGYNEQFF,TGTGCCAGCAGTTTATCCCTTTTACTAGCGGGATACAATGAGCAGTTCTTC
NA,TRBD1,TRBV6-5,TRBJ2-7,CASSLGTGVVYEQYF,TGTGCCAGCAGCCTCGGGACAGGGGTAGTGTACGAGCAGTACTTC
NA,NA,TRBV30,TRBJ1-3,CAWRGPSRNTIYF,TGTGCCTGGAGAGGGCCTAGCCGAAACACCATATATTTT
NA,TRBD2,TRBV5-1,TRBJ2-3,CASSQSGESTDTQYF,TGCGCCAGCAGCCAGAGCGGGGAGTCCACAGATACGCAGTATTTT
NA,NA,TRBV19,TRBJ2-3,CASSPTVTTDTQYF,TGTGCCAGTAGTCCTACAGTAACTACAGATACGCAGTATTTT
NA,NA,TRBV5-1,TRBJ1-6,CASSLAPGPPGSPLHF,TGCGCCAGCAGCTTGGCCCCGGGCCCTCCGGGGTCACCCCTCCACTTT
NA,NA,TRBV19,TRBJ1-5,CASSMVQNSNQPQHF,TGTGCCAGTAGTATGGTCCAGAATAGCAATCAGCCCCAGCATTTT
NA,TRBD2,TRBV6-5,TRBJ2-7,CASSSTSGGSYEQYF,TGTGCCAGCAGCTCCACTAGCGGGGGGTCCTACGAGCAGTACTTC